This T cell receptor (beta chain) is from a study of identical twins. Broader study findings: Instead of following the same donors, the conclusions were based on cross-sectional statistical analysis. Memory repertoires lacked the insertion deficit that abundant cord blood beta clonotypes showed.

TCRdb reprocessed the 5' RACE reads with MiXCR, giving one entry per CDR3 protein. This sample has fewer than 650,000 distinct CDR3 sequences, with under 8.5% found just once. CDR1 and CDR2 from the germline V gene are SGHAT and FQNNGV. Losses at the gene ends were 5 bases for V and 4 bases for J; bases not matched to a gene: 9. CDR3 length equals 16 residues. Regarding this clonotype: Its target is not known.

These same records also appear under a second study, on yellow fever vaccine responses in identical twins.

The source of this sequence is a woman under 30 in good health. This chain uses TRBV11-2 with TRBJ2-3, with 10 bases lining up with TRBD2. The sequenced sample consisted of PBMCs. The CDR3 bases are TGTGCCAGCAGCCCCTTAGCGGGGGGAGGGGCAGATACGCAGTATTTT. This gives the protein CASSPLAGGGADTQYF.